This TCR beta chain originates from a study of T cells after somatic rescue of genetic block. Per germline, CDR1 SGHAT and CDR2 FQNNGV. V was cut by 1 base and J by 4 bases, with 8 bases left in between. This CDR3 is built from 14 residues. This clone ranks as medium-sized. Here immunoSEQ multiplex PCR was the method, and the copy in TCRdb shows in-frame clones only, minus some. This table has some 10,000 clones, approximately 74% appearing once. Sequenced sample: peripheral blood mononuclear cells (PBMCs). The receptor was isolated from a boy younger than 18. The chain joins TRBV11-2 to TRBJ1-5; D not resolved. The CDR3 DNA is TGTGCCAGCAGCTTAGTAGGTCCGAATCAGCCCCAGCATTTT. This gives the protein CASSLVGPNQPQHF.